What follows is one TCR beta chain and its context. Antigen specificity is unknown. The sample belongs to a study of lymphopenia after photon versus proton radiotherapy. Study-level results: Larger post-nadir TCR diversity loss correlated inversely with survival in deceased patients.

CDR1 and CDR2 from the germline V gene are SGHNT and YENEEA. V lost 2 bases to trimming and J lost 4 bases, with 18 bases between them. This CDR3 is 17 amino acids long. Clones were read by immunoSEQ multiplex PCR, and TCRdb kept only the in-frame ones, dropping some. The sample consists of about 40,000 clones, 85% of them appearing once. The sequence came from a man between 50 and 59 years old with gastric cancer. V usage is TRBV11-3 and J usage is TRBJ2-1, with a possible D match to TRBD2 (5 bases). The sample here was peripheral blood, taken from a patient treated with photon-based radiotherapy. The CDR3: CASSLRGGGSFYNEQFF. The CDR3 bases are TGTGCCAGCAGCTTACGGGGTGGAGGTTCGTTTTACAATGAGCAGTTCTTC.